The clone carrying this T cell receptor beta chain has ten or more counts. What it recognizes is unknown. TCR beta CDR3 amplification used RNA transcripts. First-round RT-PCR used HTBI primers; second-round multiplex PCR followed. MiXCR, run by TCRdb on the multiplex PCR reads, gives a single entry per CDR3 protein. The repertoire holds under 350,000 distinct CDR3 sequences, with roughly 15% as singletons. Germline CDR1 is SGHNT and CDR2 is YYREEE (reference sequence). This CDR3 is built from 15 residues. The V gene end was trimmed by 3 bases and the J gene end by 4 bases; junction bases not matched to a gene: 3. The sample is drawn from a study of Graves' ophthalmopathy and Graves' hyperthyroidism. Study observations and caveats: Among expanded thyroid clonotypes above 0.001 frequency, most also occurred in blood.

Uncontrolled infections, pregnancy, lactation or other autoimmune diseases led to patient exclusion. The chain uses TRBV5-4 and TRBJ2-7, with 14 bases aligning to TRBD2. Sequencing was carried out using peripheral blood. The source of this sequence is an adult man with Graves' ophthalmopathy. CDR3 DNA: TGTGCCAGCAGCTCCAGGACTAGCGGGAGGTACGAGCAGTACTTC. Residues: CASSSRTSGRYEQYF.